These 27 T cell receptor beta chains originate from one sample sequenced in a study of shared clonotypes between healthy human individuals. Clones were read by immunoSEQ multiplex PCR, and TCRdb kept only the in-frame ones, dropping some. Among around 2,000,000 clones listed, approximately 95% were seen once. Positively selected for CCR7, the CD45RO-negative cells used as naive CD8 cells excluded terminally differentiated effector memory CD45RA+ cells. The sample was naive CD8+ T cells sorted from blood. These receptors all stem from a young man in good health.

V gene TRBV9 combines with J gene TRBJ1-4; TRBD1 is a possible D gene (6 bases). CDR3 size: 14 residues. Trimming pared 3 bases from V and 8 bases from J, leaving 14 bases between. CDR1 and CDR2 from the germline V gene are SGDLS and YYNGEE. CDR3 DNA sequence: TGTGCCAGCAGCGGGGGAACAGGGAGGGAAAAACTGTTTTTT. Protein: CASSGGTGREKLFF.

V usage is TRBV6-5 and J usage is TRBJ1-2; 8 bases are a match to TRBD1. The trim removed 4 bases at V and 5 bases at J, leaving 6 bases unmatched. The CDR3 contains 14 residues. Looked up from germline, CDR1 is MNHEY and CDR2 is SVGAGI. The CDR3 loop is CASSSSWTGYGYTF. The CDR3 region has the DNA TGTGCCAGCAGTTCTTCATGGACAGGGTATGGCTACACCTTC.

The gene calls are TRBV6-5 and TRBJ2-3, with D possibly TRBD1 on 6 matching bases. V lost 6 bases, J lost 4 bases, and 17 bases lay in between. CDR1 MNHEY and CDR2 SVGAGI come from the germline V gene. The CDR3 loop spans 15 amino acids. DNA of the CDR3: TGTGCCAGCAGCCTTACAGGGCTGGGCCCAGATACGCAGTATTTT. Amino acids: CASSLTGLGPDTQYF.

The chain uses TRBV19 and TRBJ2-2; 9 bases map to TRBD2. The CDR3 is 21 residues long. From germline, CDR1 is LNHDA and CDR2 SQIVND (reference sequence). The V gene end was trimmed by 5 bases and the J gene end by 5 bases; junction bases not matched to a gene: 24. For the CDR3, the DNA is TGTGCCAGTAGTTACTTGGAGGCGGGAGGGCCTTTCGGGGTGAAGACCGGGGAGCTGTTTTTT. Its protein is CASSYLEAGGPFGVKTGELFF.

The V call is TRBV10-3, the J call TRBJ2-5; D gene ambiguous. The J call may not be correct, given that the DNA end is closer to TRBJ2-7. Germline-derived CDR1 and CDR2 are ENHRY and SYGVKD. CDR3 length: 12 residues. The CDR3 nucleotides read TGTGCCATCAGTGAGTTGGCCTACGAGCAGTACTTC. It encodes CAISELAYEQYF.

A note on this clone: A read error may account for a junction end that differs from germline. The chain couples TRBV6-6 to TRBJ1-5; D remains unclear. This CDR3 is 15 amino acids long. Germline CDR1 and CDR2: MNHNY and SVGAGI (reference sequence). The CDR3 bases are TGTGCCAGCAGCTACTACCGGAGAGACAATCAGCCCCAGCATTTT. Translation: CASSYYRRDNQPQHF.

The chain has TRBV29-1 and TRBJ2-1; TRBD2 matches at 12 bases. Germline assignment: CDR1 SQVTM and CDR2 ANQGSEA. This CDR3 has 16 amino acids. After removal of 7 bases from V and 4 bases from J, the junction contained 11 bases not matched to a gene. The CDR3 region is CSAAARLAGAYNEQFF. The CDR3 DNA reads as TGCAGCGCCGCTGCTCGACTAGCGGGGGCGTACAATGAGCAGTTCTTC.

V and J are TRBV5-5 and TRBJ1-2; no clear D gene. Per the germline V gene, CDR1 is SGHKS and CDR2 is YYEKEE (reference sequence). The length of the CDR3 is 13 residues. The germline V and J ends were trimmed by 4 bases and 2 bases, with 9 bases remaining between them. The CDR3 region has the DNA TGTGCCAGCAGCGCGAGGGTGAACTATGGCTACACCTTC. Translation gives CASSARVNYGYTF.

The J gene is TRBJ2-3, the V gene TRBV27; no firm D call. The V end lost 5 bases, the J end lost 4 bases, and 10 bases lay between the germline ends. Germline CDR1 is MNHEY and CDR2 is SMNVEV (reference sequence). The CDR3 loop spans 13 amino acids. The chain's CDR3 is CASSQYNADTQYF. The DNA for the CDR3 is TGTGCCAGCAGTCAATACAACGCAGATACGCAGTATTTT.

With regard to this clone: This specimen includes other DNA sequences encoding the same CDR3. This sequence joins TRBV7-3 and TRBJ2-5; TRBD2 matches 12 bases. CDR1 SGHTA and CDR2 FQGTGA come from the germline V gene. The J segment lost 1 base and the V segment lost 5 bases, leaving 5 bases of the junction unmatched. This CDR3 has 16 amino acids. The chain's CDR3 is CASSPGLAGFQETQYF. CDR3 DNA: TGTGCCAGCAGCCCCGGACTAGCGGGGTTCCAAGAGACCCAGTACTTC.

J is TRBJ2-1 and V is TRBV4-1; D is unresolved. The CDR3 has 16 amino acids. V lost 0 bases to trimming and J lost 3 bases, with 12 bases between them. Germline V gives CDR1 MGHRA, CDR2 YSYEKL. CDR3 DNA sequence: TGCGCCAGCAGCCAAGATACCGCGGCTAACTACAATGAGCAGTTCTTC. The encoded protein is CASSQDTAANYNEQFF.

Notes on this clone: A much larger clone lies a single base off, so this may be a read error. Additional DNA sequences in this sample encode the identical CDR3. The chain is built from TRBV5-1 and TRBJ2-7, with D hard to call. Germline V gives CDR1 SGHRS, CDR2 YFSETQ. Trimming removed 0 bases from V and 3 bases from J, with 4 bases in between. The CDR3 spans 12 residues. CDR3: CASSLGGYEQYF. The CDR3 DNA follows: TGCGCCAGCAGCTTGGGTGGCTACGAGCAGTACTTC.

This sequence joins TRBV7-9 and TRBJ1-4; D possibly corresponds to TRBD1 (6 bases). Per germline, CDR1 SEHNR and CDR2 FQNEAQ (reference sequence). The CDR3 covers 15 residues. The V end was cut by 5 bases, the J end by 8 bases, with 18 bases between. In DNA form, the CDR3 reads TGTGCCAGCAGCCATAGGGGGTGGGGACTGGAAAAACTGTTTTTT. Its translation: CASSHRGWGLEKLFF. The variable domain in full, completed from reference TRBV7-9 and TRBJ1-4, reads DTGVSQNPRHKITKRGQNVTFRCDPISEHNRLYWYRQTLGQGPEFLTYFQNEAQLEKSRLLSDRFSAERPKGSFSTLEIQRTEQGDSAMYLCASSHRGWGLEKLFFGSGTQLSVL.

The V gene is TRBV28, the J gene TRBJ2-3; 13 bases align to TRBD2. Germline-derived CDR1 and CDR2 are MDHEN and SYDVKM. The CDR3 has 16 residues. The trim removed 6 bases at V and 5 bases at J, leaving 8 bases unmatched. The CDR3 protein is CASRRTSGGLKDTQYF. Here the CDR3 DNA reads TGTGCCAGCAGAAGGACTAGCGGGGGCCTAAAAGATACGCAGTATTTT.

The rearrangement links TRBV27 to TRBJ2-7; 11 nucleotides align to TRBD1. The V gene's germline CDR1 is MNHEY and CDR2 SMNVEV (reference sequence). This CDR3 spans 16 amino acids. V dropped 6 bases and J dropped 7; count of bases not matched to a gene: 14. This chain's CDR3 is CASSLVVPGQGEEQYF. CDR3 bases: TGTGCCAGCAGCCTAGTCGTTCCGGGACAGGGGGAAGAGCAGTACTTC.

The genes are TRBV10-3 and TRBJ2-7, with 9 nucleotides matching TRBD2. This CDR3 has 17 residues. Germline-derived CDR1 and CDR2 are ENHRY and SYGVKD. V lost 3 bases and J lost 3; bases outside the gene matches: 12. CDR3 in amino acids: CAISDVAGGTPGYEQYF. CDR3 DNA sequence: TGTGCCATCAGTGATGTGGCGGGGGGGACCCCCGGCTACGAGCAGTACTTC.

DNA of the CDR3: TGCGCCAGCAGCTTATCAGGGGGGCCCACCGGGGAGCTGTTTTTT. Amino acid sequence: CASSLSGGPTGELFF. The V gene is TRBV5-1, the J gene TRBJ2-2; tentatively, D is TRBD1 (7 bases). Trimming took 2 bases from V and 4 from J, leaving 12 bases between them. The CDR3 runs to 15 residues. Per germline, CDR1 SGHRS and CDR2 YFSETQ.

This sequence joins TRBV4-3 and TRBJ2-3; maybe TRBD2 (6 bases). The germline gives CDR1 LGHNA, CDR2 YSLEER. The CDR3 is 11 amino acids. Trimming took 4 bases from V and 11 from J, leaving 10 bases between them. The CDR3 sequence: CASSRGEEQYF. CDR3 DNA: TGCGCCAGCAGCCGGGGGGAGGAGCAGTATTTT.

The V call is TRBV19, the J call TRBJ2-7, with D tentatively TRBD2 (5 bases). V dropped 7 bases and J dropped 2 bases, with 15 bases sitting between them. This CDR3 is 14 amino acids long. Germline V gene data show CDR1 as LNHDA and CDR2 as SQIVND (reference sequence). CDR3 amino acids: CASTMTGGTYEQYF. CDR3 coding DNA: TGTGCCAGTACCATGACCGGAGGAACCTACGAGCAGTACTTC.

The chain couples TRBV4-1 to TRBJ2-7, with D possibly being TRBD2 (6 bases). The CDR3 totals 17 residues. CDR1 MGHRA and CDR2 YSYEKL come from the germline V gene. V lost 0 bases and J lost 3, with 18 bases in between. The CDR3 coding sequence is TGCGCCAGCAGCCAAGATCGGGAAGGGCGGGGAAACTACGAGCAGTACTTC. It yields the protein CASSQDREGRGNYEQYF.

The chain joins TRBV30 to TRBJ1-2, with 8 bases identical to TRBD1. Germline V gene sequence: CDR1 GTSNPN, CDR2 SVGIG (reference sequence). The CDR3 contains 13 residues. V shed 1 base and J 6 bases; nucleotides not matched to a gene: 4. The CDR3: CAWSAGQGNGYTF. The CDR3 DNA sequence: TGTGCCTGGAGTGCCGGACAGGGAAATGGCTACACCTTC. The whole variable domain, filled in from reference TRBV30 and TRBJ1-2, reads SQTIHQWPATLVQPVGSPLSLECTVEGTSNPNLYWYRQAAGRGLQLLFYSVGIGQISSEVPQNLSASRPQDRQFILSSKKLLLSDSGFYLCAWSAGQGNGYTFGSGTRLTVV.

The V and J genes are TRBV6-4 and TRBJ1-5; no reliable D call. The CDR3 consists of 17 residues. V shed 0 bases and J shed 0 bases, with 12 bases lying between them. Germline assignment: CDR1 MRHNA and CDR2 SNTAGT. The CDR3 protein is CASSDSLGVGSNQPQHF. The CDR3 DNA is TGTGCCAGCAGTGACTCACTCGGGGTCGGTAGCAATCAGCCCCAGCATTTT.

The table lists this clone with a few counts. This chain joins TRBV25-1 and TRBJ2-7; 9 positions agree with TRBD2. V shed 10 bases, J shed 4 bases, and the junction held 5 bases outside the gene matches. CDR1 and CDR2 from the germline V gene are MGHDK and SYGVNS. The CDR3 covers 12 residues. The CDR3 region is CATTTSGYEQYF. The CDR3 nucleotides are TGTGCCACTACGACTAGCGGTTACGAGCAGTACTTC.

J is TRBJ2-7 and V is TRBV7-9; TRBD1 agrees at 7 bases. Germline CDR1 reads SEHNR; CDR2 reads FQNEAQ (reference sequence). The CDR3 is 14 amino acids. V trimming: 2 bases; J trimming: 5 bases; junction bases outside the gene matches: 6. CDR3 coding DNA: TGTGCCAGCAGCTTACCGGACAGGTCCCACGAGCAGTACTTC. It specifies CASSLPDRSHEQYF.

The chain is built from TRBV4-1 and TRBJ2-7; unclear D gene. CDR3 size: 16 residues. Looked up from germline, CDR1 is MGHRA and CDR2 is YSYEKL. Trimming took off 0 bases at V and 0 bases at J, with 12 bases between the two ends. Here the CDR3 DNA reads TGCGCCAGCAGCCAAGAGGGCGGAGCCTACTCCTACGAGCAGTACTTC. Protein sequence: CASSQEGGAYSYEQYF.

The rearrangement links TRBV30 to TRBJ1-2; D gene unclear. The CDR3 is 12 residues long. V was shortened by 2 bases and J by 7 bases, with 11 bases between the two germline ends. Looked up from germline, CDR1 is GTSNPN and CDR2 is SVGIG (reference sequence). CDR3 nucleotide sequence: TGTGCCTGGAGTTTGGGCGCGGCTGGCTACACCTTC. It yields the protein CAWSLGAAGYTF.

The J gene is TRBJ2-7, the V gene TRBV30, with 7 bases identical to TRBD2. This CDR3 region has 15 residues. CDR1 and CDR2 (germline): GTSNPN, SVGIG (reference sequence). Unmatched junction bases numbered 9, after V lost 0 bases and J lost 4 bases. CDR3 nucleotides: TGTGCCTGGAGTGTACCGATGGGGGGGGTTTACGAGCAGTACTTC. Translation gives CAWSVPMGGVYEQYF.